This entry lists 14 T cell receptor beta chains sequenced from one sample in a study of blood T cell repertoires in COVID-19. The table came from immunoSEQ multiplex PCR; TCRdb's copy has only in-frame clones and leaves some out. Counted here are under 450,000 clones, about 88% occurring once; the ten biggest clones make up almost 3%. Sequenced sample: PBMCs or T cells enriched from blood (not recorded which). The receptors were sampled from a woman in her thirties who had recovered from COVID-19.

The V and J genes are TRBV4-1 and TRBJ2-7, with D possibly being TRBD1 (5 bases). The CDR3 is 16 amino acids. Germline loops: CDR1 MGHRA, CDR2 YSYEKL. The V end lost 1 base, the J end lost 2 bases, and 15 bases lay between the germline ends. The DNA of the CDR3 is TGCGCCAGCAGCCAAGTGTGGGGCAAGCCCACCTACGAGCAGTACTTC. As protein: CASSQVWGKPTYEQYF.

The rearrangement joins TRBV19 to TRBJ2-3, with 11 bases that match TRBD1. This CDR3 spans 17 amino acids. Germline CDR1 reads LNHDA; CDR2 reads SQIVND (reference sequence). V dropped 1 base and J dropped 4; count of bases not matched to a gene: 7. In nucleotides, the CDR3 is TGTGCCAGTAGTATAGGCCTGGACAGGGGGCTCGCAGATACGCAGTATTTT. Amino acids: CASSIGLDRGLADTQYF. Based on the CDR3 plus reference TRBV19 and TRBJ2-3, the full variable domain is DGGITQSPKYLFRKEGQNVTLSCEQNLNHDAMYWYRQDPGQGLRLIYYSQIVNDFQKGDIAEGYSVSREKKESFPLTVTSAQKNPTAFYLCASSIGLDRGLADTQYFGPGTRLTVL.

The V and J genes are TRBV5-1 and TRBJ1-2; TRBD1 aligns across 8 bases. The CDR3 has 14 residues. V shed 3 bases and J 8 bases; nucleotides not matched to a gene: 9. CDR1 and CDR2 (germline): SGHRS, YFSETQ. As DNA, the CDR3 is TGCGCCAGCAGCTCGGAGGGACAGGTCGGGGGCTACACCTTC. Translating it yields CASSSEGQVGGYTF.

The chain's CDR3 is CSGVGTGGELFF. CDR3 coding DNA: TGCAGCGGTGTAGGCACCGGGGGGGAGCTGTTTTTT. V and J are TRBV29-1 and TRBJ2-2; D is ambiguous. There are 12 residues in the CDR3. Germline V CDR1 and CDR2: SQVTM, ANQGSEA. Trimming removed 7 bases at V and 8 bases at J, with 14 bases between.

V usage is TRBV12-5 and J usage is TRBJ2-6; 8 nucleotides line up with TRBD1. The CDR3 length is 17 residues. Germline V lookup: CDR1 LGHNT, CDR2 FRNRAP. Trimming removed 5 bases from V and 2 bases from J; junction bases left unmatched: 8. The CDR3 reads CASGPPDRVAGANVLTF. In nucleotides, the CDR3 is TGTGCTAGTGGTCCCCCGGACAGGGTGGCTGGGGCCAACGTCCTGACTTTC.

The DNA for the CDR3 is TGTGCCAGCAGCTTATGGGGAAGACTAGGGAGAGACGAGCAGTACTTC. It is translated as CASSLWGRLGRDEQYF. This chain uses TRBV7-2 with TRBJ2-7, with D maybe TRBD2 (6 bases). The CDR3 loop spans 16 amino acids. Germline CDR1 and CDR2: SGHTA and FQGNSA. V lost 2 bases, J lost 5 bases, and 19 bases lay in between. The whole variable domain, filled in from reference TRBV7-2 and TRBJ2-7, reads GAGVSQSPSNKVTEKGKDVELRCDPISGHTALYWYRQSLGQGLEFLIYFQGNSAPDKSGLPSDRFSAERTGGSVSTLTIQRTQQEDSAVYLCASSLWGRLGRDEQYFGPGTRLTVT.

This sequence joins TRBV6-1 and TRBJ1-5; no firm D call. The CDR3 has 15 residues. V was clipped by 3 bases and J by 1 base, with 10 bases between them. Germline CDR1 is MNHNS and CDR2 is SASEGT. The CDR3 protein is CASSESAGSNQPQHF. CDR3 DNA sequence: TGTGCCAGCAGTGAGTCGGCAGGAAGCAATCAGCCCCAGCATTTT.

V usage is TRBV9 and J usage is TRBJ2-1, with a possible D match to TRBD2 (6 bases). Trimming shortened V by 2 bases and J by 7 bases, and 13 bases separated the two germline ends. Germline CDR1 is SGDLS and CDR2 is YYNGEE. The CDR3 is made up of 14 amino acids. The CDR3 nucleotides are TGTGCCAGCAGCGTCCGATCGGGGGAGAATGAGCAGTTCTTC. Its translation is CASSVRSGENEQFF. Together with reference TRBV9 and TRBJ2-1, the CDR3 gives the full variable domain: DSGVTQTPKHLITATGQRVTLRCSPRSGDLSVYWYQQSLDQGLQFLIQYYNGEERAKGNILERFSAQQFPDLHSELNLSSLELGDSALYFCASSVRSGENEQFFGPGTRLTVL.

In DNA, the CDR3 is TGTGCCATCAGTGAGTATGTGGCGGGAGGGGCCTACGAGCAGTACTTC. Encoded protein: CAISEYVAGGAYEQYF. The V call is TRBV10-3, the J call TRBJ2-7; TRBD2 matches at 9 bases. The J segment lost 2 bases and the V segment lost 1 base, leaving 6 bases of the junction unmatched. Germline assignment: CDR1 ENHRY and CDR2 SYGVKD. The CDR3 has 16 amino acids.

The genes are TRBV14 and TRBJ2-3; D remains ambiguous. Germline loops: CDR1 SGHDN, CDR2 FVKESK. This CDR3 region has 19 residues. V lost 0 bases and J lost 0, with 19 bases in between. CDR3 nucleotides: TGTGCCAGCAGCCAAGAGAAGGATGGAGCCCTAGTGAGCACAGATACGCAGTATTTT. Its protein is CASSQEKDGALVSTDTQYF.

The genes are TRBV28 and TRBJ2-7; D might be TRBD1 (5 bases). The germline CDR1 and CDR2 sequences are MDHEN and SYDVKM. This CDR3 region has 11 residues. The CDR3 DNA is TGTAGTGCTGGGGCAGTCTACGAGCAGTACTTC. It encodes CSAGAVYEQYF.

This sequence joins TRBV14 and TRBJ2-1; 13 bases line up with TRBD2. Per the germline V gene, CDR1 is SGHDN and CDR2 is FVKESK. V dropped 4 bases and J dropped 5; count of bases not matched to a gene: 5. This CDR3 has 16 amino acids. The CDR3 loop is CASSRSGTSGNNEQFF. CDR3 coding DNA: TGTGCCAGCAGCCGCTCAGGGACTAGCGGGAACAATGAGCAGTTCTTC.

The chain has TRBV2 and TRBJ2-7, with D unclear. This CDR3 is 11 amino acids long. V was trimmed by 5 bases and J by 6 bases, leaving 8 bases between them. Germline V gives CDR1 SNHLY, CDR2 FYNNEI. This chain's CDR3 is CASSPSVEQYF. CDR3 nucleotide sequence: TGTGCCAGCAGTCCGTCGGTCGAGCAGTACTTC.

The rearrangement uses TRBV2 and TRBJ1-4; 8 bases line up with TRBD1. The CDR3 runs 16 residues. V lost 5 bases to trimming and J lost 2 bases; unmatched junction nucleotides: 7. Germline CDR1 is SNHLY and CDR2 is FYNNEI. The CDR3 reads CASSPRTGLTNEKLFF. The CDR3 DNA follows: TGTGCCAGCAGTCCCCGGACAGGGCTCACTAATGAAAAACTGTTTTTT.